The 4 T cell receptor beta chains given below trace back to one sample, sequenced in a study of OX40 agonist ivuxolimab in advanced cancers. Using immunoSEQ multiplex PCR, the repertoire was profiled, and TCRdb retains in-frame clones only, with some absent. The data show just over 60,000 clones, with roughly 90% seen just once and about 0.59% held by the top ten. Sequenced here: CD4+ or CD8+ T cells sorted from blood, sampled in a trial of the OX40 agonist ivuxolimab. The receptor set was obtained from an adult with an advanced solid tumor such as melanoma, head and neck, liver or kidney cancer.

This CDR3 is CASSPGGPAQNQPQHF. The CDR3 DNA sequence: TGTGCCAGCTCACCCGGGGGACCGGCGCAAAATCAGCCCCAGCATTTT. This chain joins TRBV18 and TRBJ1-5, with a tentative D call TRBD1 (5 bases). This CDR3 is built from 16 residues. CDR1 is KGHSH, CDR2 LQKENI, per germline. Deletions cut 3 bases from V and 4 bases from J, with 16 bases between.

This chain uses TRBV9 with TRBJ2-2; D gene ambiguous. The CDR3 runs 14 residues. Trimming took 0 bases from V and 2 from J, leaving 5 bases between them. Germline values: CDR1 SGDLS, CDR2 YYNGEE. CDR3 in DNA: TGTGCCAGCAGCGTAGCTAAAAACACCGGGGAGCTGTTTTTT. Translation: CASSVAKNTGELFF.

The chain carries TRBV5-1 and TRBJ1-2, with D unclear. Germline CDR1 SGHRS, CDR2 YFSETQ. The CDR3 runs to 15 residues. V dropped 0 bases and J dropped 4 bases, with 13 bases sitting between them. Here the CDR3 reads CASSLAAGLGYGYTF. The CDR3 nucleotides read TGCGCCAGCAGCTTGGCCGCGGGATTAGGCTATGGCTACACCTTC.

The gene calls are TRBV6-1 and TRBJ2-5, with D tentatively TRBD1 (5 bases). This CDR3 is 12 amino acids long. V was clipped by 1 base and J by 10 bases, with 10 bases between them. Looked up from germline, CDR1 is MNHNS and CDR2 is SASEGT. The CDR3 DNA reads TGTGCCAGCAGTGAAGGGGGCAGGGTCCAGTACTTC. This codes for CASSEGGRVQYF.